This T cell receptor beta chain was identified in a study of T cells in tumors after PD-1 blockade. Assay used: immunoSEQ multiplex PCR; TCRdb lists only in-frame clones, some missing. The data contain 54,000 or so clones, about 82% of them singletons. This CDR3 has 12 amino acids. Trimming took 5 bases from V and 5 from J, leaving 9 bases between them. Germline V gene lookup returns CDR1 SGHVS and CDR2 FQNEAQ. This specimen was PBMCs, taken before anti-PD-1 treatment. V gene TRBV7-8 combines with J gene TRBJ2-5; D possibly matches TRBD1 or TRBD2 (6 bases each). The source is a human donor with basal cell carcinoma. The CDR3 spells CASSQGGETQYF. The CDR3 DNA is TGTGCCAGCAGCCAAGGGGGGGAGACCCAGTACTTC.